Presented here are 22 T cell receptor beta chains from one specimen sequenced in a study of monozygotic twins with cystic fibrosis. The protocol was immunoSEQ multiplex PCR, while the TCRdb copy is restricted to in-frame clones and leaves out a portion. Among roughly 24,000 clones, 97% were seen once, and the ten largest hold 0.12% to 0.15%. Sequenced sample: blood. The receptors come from a girl aged 10 to 17 with cystic fibrosis.

The chain combines TRBV2 with TRBJ2-3; weak D call: TRBD1 (6 bases). The V end was cut by 2 bases, the J end by 3 bases, with 15 bases between. This CDR3 contains 16 residues. Germline CDR1 and CDR2: SNHLY and FYNNEI. In nucleotides, the CDR3 is TGTGCCAGCAGTGAACAGGGGTACTTTTTGACAGATACGCAGTATTTT. Translating gives CASSEQGYFLTDTQYF.

CDR3 DNA: TGTGCCAGCTCACCTACGAAGGCGAATGAGCAGTTCTTC. This sequence encodes CASSPTKANEQFF. The genes are TRBV18 and TRBJ2-1, with unresolved D. CDR3 length: 13 residues. Trimming removed 3 bases at V and 7 bases at J, with 10 bases between. The germline gives CDR1 KGHSH, CDR2 LQKENI.

The rearrangement joins TRBV4-1 to TRBJ2-1; no firm D call. V lost 1 base, J lost 7 bases, and 8 bases lay in between. The CDR3 loop spans 13 amino acids. The germline CDR1 and CDR2 sequences are MGHRA and YSYEKL. CDR3 amino acids: CASSQGLSNEQFF. CDR3 sequence (DNA): TGCGCCAGCAGCCAAGGCTTATCGAATGAGCAGTTCTTC.

This chain uses TRBV5-1 with TRBJ1-1, with 9 bases aligning to TRBD1. The length of the CDR3 is 14 residues. The germline V gene encodes CDR1 SGHRS and CDR2 YFSETQ. Trimming cost V 7 bases and J 4 bases; bases outside gene matches: 8. CDR3 amino acids: CASSEPTGGTEAFF. DNA for the CDR3: TGCGCCAGCTCAGAACCGACAGGGGGCACTGAAGCTTTCTTT.

This clone was seen just once. The J gene is TRBJ2-3, the V gene TRBV4-1, with TRBD2 matching over 8 bases. Unmatched junction bases numbered 4, after V lost 3 bases and J lost 2 bases. The CDR3 loop spans 15 amino acids. Germline CDR1 MGHRA, CDR2 YSYEKL. The CDR3: CASSHPGLATDTQYF. The CDR3 coding sequence is TGCGCCAGCAGCCATCCCGGACTAGCCACAGATACGCAGTATTTT.

V is TRBV19 and J is TRBJ2-1, with D possibly TRBD2 on 6 matching bases. CDR1 is LNHDA, CDR2 SQIVND, per germline (reference sequence). Trimming shortened V by 3 bases and J by 0 bases, and 12 bases separated the two germline ends. This CDR3 is 16 amino acids long. CDR3 amino acids: CASSIDSAGSYNEQFF. CDR3 nucleotides: TGTGCCAGTAGTATCGATTCAGCGGGCTCCTACAATGAGCAGTTCTTC. Variable domain in full (rest from reference TRBV19 and TRBJ2-1): DGGITQSPKYLFRKEGQNVTLSCEQNLNHDAMYWYRQDPGQGLRLIYYSQIVNDFQKGDIAEGYSVSREKKESFPLTVTSAQKNPTAFYLCASSIDSAGSYNEQFFGPGTRLTVL.

The V gene is TRBV5-1, the J gene TRBJ2-5; TRBD2 matches at 9 bases. Germline V gives CDR1 SGHRS, CDR2 YFSETQ. The V and J ends lost 0 bases and 5 bases, in that order; junction bases with no gene match: 5. The CDR3 covers 15 residues. The CDR3 protein is CASSLVAGGWETQYF. CDR3 DNA: TGCGCCAGCAGCTTGGTTGCGGGAGGGTGGGAGACCCAGTACTTC.

The rearrangement uses TRBV7-9 and TRBJ2-7, with D tentatively TRBD1 or TRBD2 (5 bases each). The V end lost 1 base, the J end lost 2 bases, and 6 bases lay between the germline ends. There are 13 residues in the CDR3. Germline CDR1 SEHNR, CDR2 FQNEAQ (reference sequence). For the CDR3, the DNA is TGTGCCAGCAGCTTAGGGGGGACCTACGAGCAGTACTTC. It yields the protein CASSLGGTYEQYF.

This clone was seen just once. The chain has TRBV4-3 and TRBJ2-2; 8 nucleotides agree with TRBD2. CDR1 is LGHNA, CDR2 YSLEER, per germline. V gave up 3 bases and J gave up 5 bases; unmatched junction bases: 20. This CDR3 has 20 amino acids. CDR3 bases: TGCGCCAGCAGCCAGAGCATAGGGATTAATCGGGCGGGAGGAACCGGGGAGCTGTTTTTT. This encodes CASSQSIGINRAGGTGELFF.

The chain couples TRBV30 to TRBJ1-3; perhaps TRBD1 as D (5 bases). This CDR3 has 13 amino acids. CDR1 and CDR2 (germline): GTSNPN, SVGIG (reference sequence). Deletions cut 0 bases from V and 10 bases from J, with 13 bases between. The CDR3 is CAWSVGGSATIYF. The CDR3 bases are TGTGCCTGGAGTGTGGGGGGATCGGCGACCATATATTTT.

The chain carries TRBV4-3 and TRBJ2-1; 7 bases match TRBD2. With V trimmed by 4 bases and J by 9 bases, 6 bases remained unmatched. The CDR3 totals 13 residues. Germline CDR1 and CDR2: LGHNA and YSLEER. CDR3 nucleotides: TGCGCCAGCAGCCGCCTACTAGCGAGTGAGCAGTTCTTC. Protein sequence: CASSRLLASEQFF.

This chain connects TRBV27 to TRBJ1-2; D is perhaps TRBD1 (5 bases). Germline V gene lookup returns CDR1 MNHEY and CDR2 SMNVEV (reference sequence). Trimming removed 5 bases from V and 6 bases from J, with 13 bases in between. There are 13 residues in the CDR3. CDR3 region: CASSPPRTHGYTF. CDR3 coding DNA: TGTGCCAGCAGTCCCCCTAGGACACATGGCTACACCTTC.

The V and J genes are TRBV4-1 and TRBJ1-5; D gene unclear. Trimming took 4 bases from V and 6 from J, leaving 10 bases between them. Per germline, CDR1 MGHRA and CDR2 YSYEKL. CDR3 length: 13 residues. As DNA, the CDR3 is TGCGCCAGCAGCCCGAGAATTACTCAGCCCCAGCATTTT. Translated: CASSPRITQPQHF.

The chain joins TRBV5-6 to TRBJ2-2, with D possibly matching TRBD2 (7 bases). V lost 0 bases, J lost 5 bases, and 17 bases lay in between. Germline loops: CDR1 SGHDT, CDR2 YYEEEE. The CDR3 is 17 residues long. CDR3 loop: CASSLVVSGGKTGELFF. Written as DNA, the CDR3 is TGTGCCAGCAGCTTGGTGGTCTCGGGGGGCAAAACCGGGGAGCTGTTTTTT.

This clone was detected once. V gene TRBV11-3 combines with J gene TRBJ2-3, with D perhaps TRBD2 (5 bases). Trimming left V 2 bases short and J 6 bases short, with 15 bases between. CDR3 length: 15 residues. Per germline, CDR1 SGHNT and CDR2 YENEEA. The CDR3 DNA is TGTGCCAGCAGCTTATGGCAGCGGAGAGGGGATACGCAGTATTTT. Translated: CASSLWQRRGDTQYF.

The chain combines TRBV9 with TRBJ2-5, with D perhaps matching TRBD1 (5 bases). The CDR3 loop spans 14 amino acids. The V end was cut by 4 bases, the J end by 2 bases, with 12 bases between. CDR1 is SGDLS, CDR2 YYNGEE, per germline. CDR3 sequence: CASSTPREQETQYF. CDR3 nucleotides: TGTGCCAGCAGCACCCCCAGGGAACAAGAGACCCAGTACTTC.

This chain links TRBV7-2 with TRBJ1-2; D perhaps matches TRBD1 (5 bases). With 5 bases removed from V and 8 bases from J, the gap between germline ends came to 15 bases. This CDR3 contains 13 residues. Germline-derived CDR1 and CDR2 are SGHTA and FQGNSA. CDR3 loop: CASSAGRVGGYTF. DNA of the CDR3: TGTGCCAGCAGCGCCGGCAGGGTGGGGGGCTACACCTTC.

The V gene is TRBV5-4, the J gene TRBJ2-5, with D possibly being TRBD2 (6 bases). Trimming removed 0 bases from V and 4 bases from J, with 13 bases in between. Germline V gene lookup returns CDR1 SGHNT and CDR2 YYREEE (reference sequence). The length of the CDR3 is 15 residues. CDR3 DNA: TGTGCCAGCAGCTTGGGCGGGACGCTCGGAGAGACCCAGTACTTC. The encoded protein is CASSLGGTLGETQYF.

CDR3 in DNA: TGCGCCAGCAGCTCGACTAGCGGGAGTGAGACCCAGTACTTC. It codes for CASSSTSGSETQYF. The chain recombines TRBV5-1 with TRBJ2-5, with 12 bases identical to TRBD2. Germline V gene lookup returns CDR1 SGHRS and CDR2 YFSETQ. The V segment lost 3 bases and the J segment 5 bases; nucleotides outside the gene matches: 2. This CDR3 contains 14 residues.

The chain is built from TRBV5-4 and TRBJ2-5, with 8 bases matching TRBD1. Trimming cost V 4 bases and J 0 bases; bases outside gene matches: 5. Germline V gene lookup returns CDR1 SGHNT and CDR2 YYREEE (reference sequence). The CDR3 has 15 amino acids. The CDR3 bases are TGTGCCAGCAGCCCACGGACAGGGAACCAAGAGACCCAGTACTTC. Translated, it gives CASSPRTGNQETQYF.

The V and J genes are TRBV27 and TRBJ2-7; D is perhaps TRBD2 (6 bases). The CDR3 runs to 15 residues. Trimming pared 2 bases from V and 2 bases from J, leaving 13 bases between. The germline V gene has CDR1 MNHEY and CDR2 SMNVEV (reference sequence). The CDR3 bases are TGTGCCAGCAGTTTACGGGGGATCGGTCCCTACGAGCAGTACGTC. It yields the protein CASSLRGIGPYEQYV.

CDR3 region: CASSLLGNMNTEAFF. DNA for the CDR3: TGTGCCAGCAGTTTATTGGGCAACATGAACACTGAAGCTTTCTTT. V gene TRBV28 combines with J gene TRBJ1-1; D is ambiguous. Germline values: CDR1 MDHEN, CDR2 SYDVKM. The CDR3 is 15 residues long. V was clipped by 1 base and J by 0 bases, with 9 bases between them.